The 31 T cell receptor beta chains given below trace back to one sample, sequenced in a study of CD8 T cells in ankylosing spondylitis (dated 2017 in TCRdb). Library preparation used 5' RACE. Sequenced on an Illumina HiSeq 2500. TCRdb redid the processing of the public reads, applying fastp at Q25 and MiXCR, and retained in-frame beta chains. Every CDR3 protein is listed once, alongside the most common genes and DNA of its rows. A total of approximately 220,000 distinct CDR3 sequences appear in this sample, roughly a tenth of them only once. The ten largest clones add up to around a fifth of the sample. The source material was blood, either unsorted or a sorted T cell fraction (not recorded which). The receptors were sampled from a male donor with ankylosing spondylitis or in good health (not recorded which).

This rearrangement joins TRBV18 to TRBJ2-1; TRBD1 might be the D (6 bases). The germline CDR1 and CDR2 sequences are KGHSH and LQKENI. Trimming stripped 0 bases from V and 9 bases from J, with 21 bases between. The CDR3 is made up of 17 amino acids. CDR3 nucleotides: TGTGCCAGCTCACCACCGAACCTGGACGCCAGCAGGGGTGAGCAGTTCTTC. This gives the protein CASSPPNLDASRGEQFF.

This clonotype came up a few times. The chain carries TRBV7-2 and TRBJ2-5, with D maybe TRBD1 (6 bases). Trimming stripped 0 bases from V and 0 bases from J, with 11 bases between. Germline values: CDR1 SGHTA, CDR2 FQGNSA. The CDR3 has 16 residues. Here the CDR3 reads CASSLALGTNQETQYF. CDR3 in DNA: TGTGCCAGCAGCTTAGCGCTCGGGACAAACCAAGAGACCCAGTACTTC.

V is TRBV5-6 and J is TRBJ2-3; D is unresolved. There are 16 residues in the CDR3. Germline V gene lookup returns CDR1 SGHDT and CDR2 YYEEEE. With 4 bases removed from V and 4 bases from J, the gap between germline ends came to 19 bases. The CDR3 reads CASSPELGARADTQYF. In DNA, the CDR3 is TGTGCCAGCAGCCCGGAGTTAGGAGCACGTGCAGATACGCAGTATTTT.

The table lists this clonotype with a few counts. CDR3 bases: TGTGCCAGCAGGGTAACTAGCGGGGGTGAGACCCAGTACTTC. It translates to CASRVTSGGETQYF. V usage is TRBV12-3 or TRBV12-4 and J usage is TRBJ2-5; 11 bases line up with TRBD2. V trimming: 6 bases; J trimming: 5 bases; junction bases outside the gene matches: 5. The CDR3 contains 14 residues.

This clonotype was counted ten times or more. The gene calls are TRBV27 and TRBJ2-5, with no clear D. Germline V gene data show CDR1 as MNHEY and CDR2 as SMNVEV (reference sequence). CDR3 size: 11 residues. Trimming took 6 bases from V and 5 from J, leaving 7 bases between them. DNA of the CDR3: TGTGCCAGCAGCCCGATGGAGACCCAGTACTTC. Its translation is CASSPMETQYF.

This clonotype showed up many times. The chain couples TRBV5-1 to TRBJ2-7, with 9 bases that match TRBD1. With 4 bases clipped from V and 5 bases from J, the junction kept 7 bases outside the gene matches. Germline assignment: CDR1 SGHRS and CDR2 YFSETQ. This CDR3 contains 14 residues. CDR3 loop: CASSLTGGTHEQYF. The CDR3 DNA sequence: TGCGCCAGCAGCCTGACAGGGGGGACGCACGAGCAGTACTTC.

This clonotype has at least ten counts. V gene TRBV5-1 combines with J gene TRBJ2-7; D gene ambiguous. V gave up 4 bases and J gave up 0 bases, with 5 bases separating them. The CDR3 is 12 residues long. Germline values: CDR1 SGHRS, CDR2 YFSETQ. DNA for the CDR3: TGCGCCAGCAGCCAGACCTCCTACGAGCAGTACTTC. Translated: CASSQTSYEQYF. The entire variable domain, with the rest obtained from reference TRBV5-1 and TRBJ2-7, is as follows: KAGVTQTPRYLIKTRGQQVTLSCSPISGHRSVSWYQQTPGQGLQFLFEYFSETQRNKGNFPGRFSGRQFSNSRSEMNVSTLELGDSALYLCASSQTSYEQYFGPGTRLTVT.

This clonotype was seen only a few times. The V gene is TRBV27, the J gene TRBJ2-5, with TRBD2 matching 13 bases. Germline CDR1 and CDR2: MNHEY and SMNVEV (reference sequence). J lost 2 bases, V lost 6 bases, and 6 bases had no gene match. The CDR3 length is 16 residues. The CDR3 sequence: CASREMGLAGQETQYF. The CDR3 coding sequence is TGTGCCAGCAGAGAAATGGGACTAGCGGGACAAGAGACCCAGTACTTC.

The table lists this clonotype with many counts. This chain uses TRBV7-2 with TRBJ1-4; the D is unclear. The CDR3 covers 15 residues. The V gene lost 1 base and the J gene lost 0 bases, with 6 bases spanning the gap. Germline assignment: CDR1 SGHTA and CDR2 FQGNSA. The CDR3 nucleotides read TGTGCCAGCAGCTTAGTAGCCGCAACTAATGAAAAACTGTTTTTT. Translated, it gives CASSLVAATNEKLFF.

This chain links TRBV5-1 with TRBJ2-3; TRBD2 matches 7 bases. The V and J ends lost 1 base and 0 bases, in that order; junction bases with no gene match: 5. Germline CDR1 is SGHRS and CDR2 is YFSETQ. CDR3 length: 16 residues. CDR3 residues: CASSLNLAVSTDTQYF. The CDR3 nucleotides read TGCGCCAGCAGCTTGAACCTAGCGGTGAGCACAGATACGCAGTATTTT.

V usage is TRBV6-5 and J usage is TRBJ2-2; D perhaps matches TRBD1 (5 bases). Between the trimmed V and J ends, which lost 0 bases and 1 base, there was a span of 9 bases. Per germline, CDR1 MNHEY and CDR2 SVGAGI. The CDR3 sequence is 16 residues long. Here the CDR3 DNA reads TGTGCCAGCAGTTACTCGAGCAGGGTGAACACCGGGGAGCTGTTTTTT. As protein: CASSYSSRVNTGELFF.

This clonotype has ten or more counts. V is TRBV24-1 and J is TRBJ1-1; the D gene is possibly TRBD1 (6 bases). Germline CDR1 and CDR2: KGHDR and SFDVKD. There are 13 residues in the CDR3. Trimming shortened V by 7 bases and J by 1 base, and 9 bases separated the two germline ends. The CDR3 is CATSTGTNTEAFF. CDR3 nucleotide sequence: TGTGCCACCAGCACAGGGACGAACACTGAAGCTTTCTTT.

This clonotype was detected a few times. This chain uses TRBV6-1 with TRBJ1-5, with a possible D match to TRBD1 (5 bases). This CDR3 is built from 14 residues. The V gene's germline CDR1 is MNHNS and CDR2 SASEGT. V was cut by 6 bases and J by 1 base, with 10 bases left in between. The CDR3 DNA reads TGTGCCAGCAGAGGGAGGGGAAGCAATCAGCCCCAGCATTTT. Its protein product is CASRGRGSNQPQHF.

In this sample, this clonotype turned up many times. This chain uses TRBV5-1 with TRBJ1-3; D is undetermined. In germline, CDR1 is SGHRS, CDR2 YFSETQ. V was pared by 4 bases and J by 0 bases, with 11 bases between. The CDR3 spans 15 residues. The CDR3 coding sequence is TGCGCCAGCAGCCCGGACGGCAGCTCTGGAAACACCATATATTTT. Encoded protein: CASSPDGSSGNTIYF.

The J gene is TRBJ2-3, the V gene TRBV3-1; D gene unclear. CDR3 size: 15 residues. In germline, CDR1 is LGHDT, CDR2 YNNKEL (reference sequence). Trimming removed 4 bases from V and 1 base from J, with 12 bases in between. CDR3 sequence (DNA): TGTGCCAGCAGCCGGGCCACGCTACGCACAGATACGCAGTATTTT. Amino acids: CASSRATLRTDTQYF.

This clonotype showed up many times. The DNA for the CDR3 is TGTGCCAGCAGTTTTGGTAGCGGGGGGGCCGAAGAGACCCAGTACTTC. Translating gives CASSFGSGGAEETQYF. The chain combines TRBV12-3 or TRBV12-4 with TRBJ2-5; 11 bases match TRBD2. The CDR3 length is 16 residues. V was pared by 3 bases and J by 3 bases, with 6 bases of the junction left unmatched.

This clonotype occurred a few times. This chain connects TRBV10-3 to TRBJ2-7, with 9 bases that match TRBD2. Looked up from germline, CDR1 is ENHRY and CDR2 is SYGVKD. V gave up 6 bases and J gave up 7 bases; unmatched junction bases: 13. This CDR3 spans 15 amino acids. The CDR3 sequence is CAISTTSAGGPEQYF. The CDR3 bases are TGTGCCATCAGCACCACCTCGGCGGGGGGGCCAGAGCAGTACTTC.

V is TRBV5-1 and J is TRBJ1-2; 7 bases line up with TRBD1. After removal of 4 bases from V and 5 bases from J, the junction contained 8 bases not matched to a gene. This CDR3 spans 14 amino acids. CDR1 is SGHRS, CDR2 YFSETQ, per germline. Written as DNA, the CDR3 is TGCGCCAGCAGCACAGGACAGGAGGGATATGGCTACACCTTC. Protein product: CASSTGQEGYGYTF.

At least ten counts were recorded for this clonotype. The genes are TRBV20-1 and TRBJ1-5, with 7 bases identical to TRBD1. V trimming: 4 bases; J trimming: 5 bases; junction bases outside the gene matches: 2. The CDR3 contains 12 residues. Germline loops: CDR1 DFQATT, CDR2 SNEGSKA (reference sequence). In DNA, the CDR3 is TGCAGTGCTAAAGGGGGCGATCAGCCCCAGCATTTT. Its protein product is CSAKGGDQPQHF.

This clonotype has a count of ten or more. This chain joins TRBV6-2 or TRBV6-3 and TRBJ2-1, with 11 bases that match TRBD2. Losses at the gene ends were 4 bases for V and 0 bases for J; bases not matched to a gene: 23. Germline V gene lookup returns CDR1 MNHEY and CDR2 SVGEGT. This CDR3 spans 23 amino acids. CDR3 amino acids: CASSSEPGLAEFRRGSSYNEQFF. The CDR3, as DNA: TGTGCCAGCAGTTCGGAGCCGGGACTAGCGGAGTTTAGGAGAGGATCCTCCTACAATGAGCAGTTCTTC.

This rearrangement joins TRBV5-4 to TRBJ2-7; a possible D gene is TRBD2 (6 bases). V shed 2 bases and J shed 2 bases, with 17 bases lying between them. Per the germline V gene, CDR1 is SGHNT and CDR2 is YYREEE (reference sequence). This CDR3 contains 16 residues. CDR3 region: CASSLPGSTLPYEQYF. DNA of the CDR3: TGTGCCAGCAGCTTACCCGGGAGTACCCTGCCCTACGAGCAGTACTTC.

This clonotype has a handful of counts. The V call is TRBV30, the J call TRBJ2-2; no clear D gene. This CDR3 contains 11 residues. Between the trimmed V and J ends, which lost 0 bases and 7 bases, there was a span of 3 bases. The V gene's germline CDR1 is GTSNPN and CDR2 SVGIG (reference sequence). The CDR3, as DNA: TGTGCCTGGAGTGTTGGCGGGGAGCTGTTTTTT. Its protein product is CAWSVGGELFF.

This clonotype was seen ten or more times. The rearrangement joins TRBV11-2 to TRBJ2-5, with D unresolved. V was cut by 3 bases and J by 3 bases, with 11 bases left in between. CDR1 is SGHAT, CDR2 FQNNGV, per germline. The CDR3 runs 14 residues. The CDR3 sequence is CASSFEPREETQYF. CDR3 bases: TGTGCCAGCAGCTTCGAGCCCCGAGAAGAGACCCAGTACTTC.

This clonotype was recorded at least ten times. The rearrangement links TRBV20-1 to TRBJ1-4; D may be TRBD1 (6 bases). Germline V gene sequence: CDR1 DFQATT, CDR2 SNEGSKA (reference sequence). This CDR3 comprises 16 residues. V gave up 3 bases and J gave up 3 bases, with 17 bases separating them. The CDR3 spells CSASGIATGANEKLFF. The CDR3 nucleotides are TGCAGTGCTAGCGGGATAGCGACAGGAGCTAATGAAAAACTGTTTTTT.

The V and J genes are TRBV20-1 and TRBJ2-1; D is perhaps TRBD2 (6 bases). The CDR3 is 17 amino acids. V lost 0 bases and J lost 6, with 21 bases in between. The germline CDR1 and CDR2 sequences are DFQATT and SNEGSKA (reference sequence). The CDR3 region is CSARDIVAGWAPNEQFF. In nucleotides, the CDR3 is TGCAGTGCTAGAGATATCGTGGCGGGGTGGGCGCCCAATGAGCAGTTCTTC.

This clonotype was observed many times. This chain connects TRBV25-1 to TRBJ2-3; TRBD2 aligns across 8 bases. The CDR3 contains 16 residues. The germline V gene has CDR1 MGHDK and CDR2 SYGVNS. After removal of 7 bases from V and 3 bases from J, the junction contained 12 bases not matched to a gene. The CDR3 DNA reads TGTGCCAGCACCGGGAGGGGTCTAGGGGGGACAGATACGCAGTATTTT. It encodes CASTGRGLGGTDTQYF.

In this sample, this clonotype turned up many times. This chain links TRBV20-1 with TRBJ1-5; D uncertain. V was cut by 5 bases and J by 0 bases, with 8 bases left in between. This CDR3 contains 13 residues. Germline CDR1 and CDR2: DFQATT and SNEGSKA (reference sequence). The CDR3 nucleotides are TGCAGTGCTTCTCCGCATAGCAATCAGCCCCAGCATTTT. Its translation is CSASPHSNQPQHF.

The chain uses TRBV7-9 and TRBJ2-7; D gene uncertain. The CDR3 totals 12 residues. The germline V gene has CDR1 SEHNR and CDR2 FQNEAQ (reference sequence). Trimming took off 5 bases at V and 3 bases at J, with 8 bases between the two ends. CDR3 in DNA: TGTGCCAGCAGCCTGGAAGTCTACGAGCAGTACTTC. Protein: CASSLEVYEQYF.

The V and J genes are TRBV12-3 or TRBV12-4 and TRBJ2-3; D uncertain. Trimming shortened V by 3 bases and J by 6 bases, and 10 bases separated the two germline ends. The CDR3 spans 13 residues. Here the CDR3 reads CASSLGSPDTQYF. The CDR3 DNA sequence: TGTGCCAGCAGTTTGGGTAGCCCGGATACGCAGTATTTT.

There are many counts of this clonotype. CDR3 region: CSAFRELGEQYF. CDR3 DNA: TGCAGTGCTTTCAGGGAACTGGGGGAGCAGTACTTC. The V gene is TRBV20-1, the J gene TRBJ2-7, with D perhaps TRBD1 (5 bases). The germline CDR1 and CDR2 sequences are DFQATT and SNEGSKA (reference sequence). The CDR3 is 12 residues long. Trimming cost V 5 bases and J 7 bases, with 15 bases left between them.

This clonotype was detected many times. This chain uses TRBV5-1 with TRBJ1-2; 10 bases match TRBD1. V was pared by 3 bases and J by 4 bases, with 6 bases of the junction left unmatched. This CDR3 is built from 15 residues. Germline CDR1 SGHRS, CDR2 YFSETQ. The CDR3 spells CASSSWDRGGYGYTF. CDR3 nucleotides: TGCGCCAGCAGCTCCTGGGACAGGGGAGGCTATGGCTACACCTTC.